The 3 T cell receptor beta chains below were found in one sample sequenced in a study of cytomegalovirus exposure and HLA in healthy donors. Primers: 60 Vbeta forward and 13 Jbeta reverse. Profiled with immunoSEQ multiplex PCR; TCRdb holds only in-frame clones, not every one. This table has some 130,000 clones, around 80% appearing once. The specimen sequenced was PBMCs. These receptors all come from a woman between 50 and 59 years old in good health and CMV-seronegative.

This clone occurred a few times. The chain has TRBV27 and TRBJ1-5; D unresolved. V shed 8 bases and J shed 4 bases, with 3 bases lying between them. The germline gives CDR1 MNHEY, CDR2 SMNVEV (reference sequence). The CDR3 runs to 10 residues. The CDR3 spells CASQNQPQHF. DNA for the CDR3: TGTGCCAGCCAGAATCAGCCCCAGCATTTT.

The V and J genes are TRBV4-3 and TRBJ2-3; 11 bases are shared with TRBD2. V dropped 5 bases and J dropped 2; count of bases not matched to a gene: 6. The CDR3 has 16 residues. Germline V gene data show CDR1 as LGHNA and CDR2 as YSLEER. The CDR3 protein is CASSSRLAGNTDTQYF. Written as DNA, the CDR3 is TGCGCCAGCAGCTCAAGACTAGCGGGGAACACAGATACGCAGTATTTT.

This clone occurred a few times. Other nucleotide sequences in the sample specify the same CDR3. This chain links TRBV28 with TRBJ2-5; a weak D match, TRBD2 (6 bases). The V end was cut by 6 bases, the J end by 1 base, with 12 bases between. CDR1 is MDHEN and CDR2 is SYDVKM in the germline V gene. The CDR3 spans 14 residues. In DNA, the CDR3 is TGTGCCAGCAGCGTGACTAGAGCCCAAGAGACCCAGTACTTC. Its protein product is CASSVTRAQETQYF.